Shown below are 32 T cell receptor beta chains from a single sample sequenced in a study of OX40 agonist ivuxolimab in advanced cancers. Method: immunoSEQ multiplex PCR; TCRdb's copy keeps in-frame clones and lacks some. The sample contains 70,000 or so clones, roughly 90% of which appear only once. Sequenced here: CD4+ or CD8+ T cells sorted from blood, sampled in a trial of the OX40 agonist ivuxolimab. These receptors were obtained from an adult with an advanced solid tumor such as melanoma, head and neck, liver or kidney cancer.

This clone was seen once. The chain recombines TRBV7-9 with TRBJ1-5; 8 bases match TRBD1. V shed 5 bases, J shed 7 bases, and the junction held 4 bases outside the gene matches. Germline V CDR1 and CDR2: SEHNR, FQNEAQ (reference sequence). The CDR3 extends over 13 amino acids. In nucleotides, the CDR3 is TGTGCCAGCAGCCTGACAGGGGAACAGCCCCAGCATTTT. Its protein product is CASSLTGEQPQHF. The variable domain in full, completed from reference TRBV7-9 and TRBJ1-5, reads DTGVSQNPRHKITKRGQNVTFRCDPISEHNRLYWYRQTLGQGPEFLTYFQNEAQLEKSRLLSDRFSAERPKGSFSTLEIQRTEQGDSAMYLCASSLTGEQPQHFGDGTRLSIL.

The DNA for the CDR3 is TGCGCCAGCAGCTTGGTTCTGGGCCCTCTCGGAGGCTACACCTTC. Translating gives CASSLVLGPLGGYTF. V gene TRBV5-1 combines with J gene TRBJ1-2; D ambiguous. Germline V gives CDR1 SGHRS, CDR2 YFSETQ. CDR3 size: 15 residues. Trimming pared 0 bases from V and 8 bases from J, leaving 17 bases between.

The chain is built from TRBV5-4 and TRBJ1-2; tentative D call: TRBD1 (6 bases). CDR1 and CDR2 from the germline V gene are SGHNT and YYREEE (reference sequence). The CDR3 has 12 amino acids. V dropped 2 bases and J dropped 7 bases, with 9 bases sitting between them. This chain's CDR3 is CASSLGGLGYTF. The DNA of the CDR3 is TGTGCCAGCAGCTTAGGGGGACTTGGCTACACCTTC.

V gene TRBV7-2 combines with J gene TRBJ2-7; possible D gene TRBD2, 6 bases. The V gene's germline CDR1 is SGHTA and CDR2 FQGNSA. The V gene lost 6 bases and the J gene lost 2 bases, with 17 bases spanning the gap. This CDR3 region has 15 residues. The CDR3 bases are TGTGCCAGCAGTTTAAGTGGTGGAGGGGCCTACGAGCAGTACTTC. Residues: CASSLSGGGAYEQYF.

The genes are TRBV30 and TRBJ1-2, with 8 positions matching TRBD1. The CDR3 consists of 14 residues. V trimming: 0 bases; J trimming: 7 bases; junction bases outside the gene matches: 7. The germline gives CDR1 GTSNPN, CDR2 SVGIG (reference sequence). Here the CDR3 DNA reads TGTGCCTGGAGTGTAGGCAGGGGGCGAGTTGGCTACACCTTC. Translating gives CAWSVGRGRVGYTF.

The chain employs TRBV19 and TRBJ2-4; 7 bases map to TRBD2. Germline-derived CDR1 and CDR2 are LNHDA and SQIVND (reference sequence). This CDR3 comprises 16 residues. With V trimmed by 1 base and J by 1 base, 4 bases remained unmatched. The CDR3 bases are TGTGCCAGTAGTATAGGGGGGGGTCTTGCCAAAAACATTCAGTACTTC. Its protein is CASSIGGGLAKNIQYF.

The rearrangement joins TRBV6-6 to TRBJ1-6; D not resolved. Per germline, CDR1 MNHNY and CDR2 SVGAGI (reference sequence). The CDR3 sequence is 14 residues long. V was trimmed by 7 bases and J by 5 bases, leaving 12 bases between them. The chain's CDR3 is CASTRRGNNSPLHF. The CDR3 bases are TGTGCCAGCACCCGCCGGGGAAATAATTCACCCCTCCACTTT.

V gene TRBV30 combines with J gene TRBJ2-7, with 7 bases lining up with TRBD2. The CDR3 loop spans 13 amino acids. With 3 bases clipped from V and 6 bases from J, the junction kept 8 bases outside the gene matches. Germline V CDR1 and CDR2: GTSNPN, SVGIG (reference sequence). This chain's CDR3 is CAWRLGGGGEQYF. The CDR3 nucleotides read TGTGCCTGGAGGTTAGGCGGGGGTGGCGAGCAGTACTTC.

The chain recombines TRBV5-1 with TRBJ1-1, with a weak D call TRBD1 (6 bases). Per germline, CDR1 SGHRS and CDR2 YFSETQ. Trimming took off 3 bases at V and 1 base at J, with 16 bases between the two ends. The CDR3 consists of 16 residues. The CDR3 bases are TGCGCCAGCAGCTCAGGACAGATAGGTCGGAACACTGAAGCTTTCTTT. Residues: CASSSGQIGRNTEAFF.

The chain is built from TRBV30 and TRBJ2-7, with D uncertain. CDR3 length: 13 amino acids. Germline lookup yields CDR1 GTSNPN and CDR2 SVGIG (reference sequence). Trimming stripped 5 bases from V and 0 bases from J, with 11 bases between. This CDR3 reads CAWVKDASYEQYF. In DNA form, the CDR3 reads TGTGCCTGGGTGAAGGACGCCTCCTACGAGCAGTACTTC.

This rearrangement joins TRBV30 to TRBJ1-2; TRBD1 aligns across 12 bases. CDR1 is GTSNPN, CDR2 SVGIG, per germline (reference sequence). The junction had 6 bases not matched to a gene; V was cut back by 0 bases and J by 7 bases. The CDR3 has 15 residues. The CDR3 nucleotides are TGTGCCTGGAGTGTACCCGGGACAGGGGGCGGTGGCTACACCTTC. It codes for CAWSVPGTGGGGYTF. The complete variable domain, with remaining parts taken from reference TRBV30 and TRBJ1-2, reads SQTIHQWPATLVQPVGSPLSLECTVEGTSNPNLYWYRQAAGRGLQLLFYSVGIGQISSEVPQNLSASRPQDRQFILSSKKLLLSDSGFYLCAWSVPGTGGGGYTFGSGTRLTVV.

The chain has TRBV5-1 and TRBJ1-4; a weak D match, TRBD1 (5 bases). With 4 bases removed from V and 3 bases from J, the gap between germline ends came to 10 bases. CDR3 length: 14 amino acids. Per the germline V gene, CDR1 is SGHRS and CDR2 is YFSETQ. The CDR3 loop is CASSPRGPNEKLFF. The DNA for the CDR3 is TGCGCCAGCAGCCCCCGGGGCCCTAATGAAAAACTGTTTTTT.

V usage is TRBV10-2 and J usage is TRBJ2-1; 11 nucleotides agree with TRBD2. The junction had 6 bases not matched to a gene; V was cut back by 6 bases and J by 5 bases. Germline values: CDR1 WSHSY, CDR2 SAAADI. The CDR3 runs to 15 residues. The CDR3 coding sequence is TGCGCCAGCAGAAGAGCTAGCGGGGGGAACAATGAGCAGTTCTTC. Translated: CASRRASGGNNEQFF.

V and J are TRBV7-8 and TRBJ2-3; D possibly corresponds to TRBD2 (5 bases). The CDR3 covers 16 residues. V was pared by 1 base and J by 2 bases, with 13 bases between. Germline assignment: CDR1 SGHVS and CDR2 FQNEAQ. The CDR3 spells CASSLVRAGDTDTQYF. The CDR3 region has the DNA TGTGCCAGCAGCTTAGTGCGTGCGGGTGACACAGATACGCAGTATTTT.

This chain connects TRBV5-4 to TRBJ2-5; the D gene is possibly TRBD1 (5 bases). Trimming cost V 3 bases and J 3 bases, with 6 bases left between them. Germline V gene data show CDR1 as SGHNT and CDR2 as YYREEE (reference sequence). The CDR3 is 12 amino acids. The CDR3 is CASSWGEETQYF. The CDR3 DNA is TGTGCCAGCAGCTGGGGCGAAGAGACCCAGTACTTC.

The chain combines TRBV29-1 with TRBJ2-5; 9 bases agree with TRBD2. Unmatched junction bases numbered 5, after V lost 1 base and J lost 5 bases. This CDR3 is 14 amino acids long. Looked up from germline, CDR1 is SQVTM and CDR2 is ANQGSEA. CDR3 in amino acids: CSVEVSGSDETQYF. CDR3 nucleotides: TGCAGCGTTGAAGTTAGCGGGAGTGACGAGACCCAGTACTTC.

The chain employs TRBV11-2 and TRBJ1-3; D gene unclear. The V end was cut by 3 bases, the J end by 5 bases, with 14 bases between. Germline CDR1 is SGHAT and CDR2 is FQNNGV. This CDR3 has 15 amino acids. In DNA form, the CDR3 reads TGTGCCAGCAGCTTCGGACTGAAAGAAAGAAACACCATATATTTT. Translation: CASSFGLKERNTIYF.

The genes are TRBV5-4 and TRBJ1-2; 7 positions match TRBD1. J gave up 7 bases and V 0 bases, and 6 bases lay outside the gene matches. The CDR3 is made up of 14 amino acids. Germline V gives CDR1 SGHNT, CDR2 YYREEE (reference sequence). The CDR3: CASSLAGGAGGYTF. In nucleotides, the CDR3 is TGTGCCAGCAGCTTGGCAGGGGGTGCGGGTGGCTACACCTTC.

This chain links TRBV5-3 with TRBJ2-5; 10 bases are a match to TRBD2. TRBV5-3 has ORF status, its function being uncertain. V was pared by 4 bases and J by 2 bases, with 11 bases of the junction left unmatched. The CDR3 totals 17 residues. The CDR3 loop reads CARSPTERGGRQETQYF. The CDR3 DNA follows: TGTGCCAGAAGCCCTACGGAGCGGGGGGGTAGGCAAGAGACCCAGTACTTC.

The CDR3 region is CASSAVGTGHGYTF. CDR3 in DNA: TGCGCCAGCAGCGCGGTGGGGACAGGACATGGCTACACCTTC. The gene calls are TRBV5-1 and TRBJ1-2; TRBD1 aligns across 8 bases. The CDR3 consists of 14 residues. Unmatched junction bases numbered 8, after V lost 4 bases and J lost 6 bases. Germline V gene lookup returns CDR1 SGHRS and CDR2 YFSETQ.

The chain recombines TRBV6-5 with TRBJ2-5, with D perhaps TRBD2 (6 bases). Trimming pared 6 bases from V and 11 bases from J, leaving 22 bases between. Germline V CDR1 and CDR2: MNHEY, SVGAGI. The CDR3 has 14 residues. CDR3 sequence: CASRRDGLLGEQYF. CDR3 coding DNA: TGTGCCAGCAGGAGGGACGGACTATTAGGGGAGCAGTACTTC.

The chain recombines TRBV10-3 with TRBJ2-1; 9 bases are shared with TRBD1. Trimming removed 5 bases from V and 7 bases from J; junction bases left unmatched: 6. The germline V gene has CDR1 ENHRY and CDR2 SYGVKD. This CDR3 region has 14 residues. The CDR3: CAISPGTGFNEQFF. The DNA for the CDR3 is TGTGCCATCAGTCCCGGGACAGGGTTTAATGAGCAGTTCTTC.

The V and J genes are TRBV2 and TRBJ1-1; 7 bases line up with TRBD1. The CDR3 totals 14 residues. V gave up 7 bases and J gave up 2 bases; unmatched junction bases: 7. Looked up from germline, CDR1 is SNHLY and CDR2 is FYNNEI. The CDR3 DNA is TGTGCCAGCATCAAGGGGGCAGGCAACACTGAAGCTTTCTTT. Translating it yields CASIKGAGNTEAFF.

The chain links TRBV7-3 to TRBJ2-1; the D is unclear. V gave up 1 base and J gave up 8 bases, with 9 bases separating them. The germline V gene encodes CDR1 SGHTA and CDR2 FQGTGA. The CDR3 length is 13 residues. For the CDR3, the DNA is TGTGCCAGCAGCTTAAAAGCAATGGATGAGCAGTTCTTC. Translating gives CASSLKAMDEQFF.

V is TRBV6-6 and J is TRBJ1-4; 11 positions match TRBD1. CDR3 size: 15 residues. In germline, CDR1 is MNHNY, CDR2 SVGAGI (reference sequence). V gave up 2 bases and J gave up 7 bases; unmatched junction bases: 3. CDR3 sequence: CASSYPGTGGEKLFF. The CDR3 nucleotides read TGTGCCAGCAGTTACCCAGGGACAGGGGGTGAAAAACTGTTTTTT.

The rearrangement links TRBV6-6 to TRBJ1-1; tentatively, D is TRBD1 (5 bases). Trimming shortened V by 0 bases and J by 4 bases, and 12 bases separated the two germline ends. This CDR3 is built from 15 residues. Germline CDR1 MNHNY, CDR2 SVGAGI (reference sequence). CDR3 nucleotides: TGTGCCAGCAGTTACTCGAGAGCTGGGGGCACTGAAGCTTTCTTT. Its protein product is CASSYSRAGGTEAFF.

The chain employs TRBV5-6 and TRBJ1-2; a possible D gene is TRBD1 (6 bases). The CDR3 is made up of 14 amino acids. Per germline, CDR1 SGHDT and CDR2 YYEEEE. The V and J ends lost 7 bases and 7 bases respectively, with 20 bases between them. Here the CDR3 reads CASGRRELQGGYTF. DNA of the CDR3: TGTGCCAGCGGGAGGAGGGAATTACAGGGTGGCTACACCTTC. The whole variable domain, filled in from reference TRBV5-6 and TRBJ1-2, reads DAGVTQSPTHLIKTRGQQVTLRCSPKSGHDTVSWYQQALGQGPQFIFQYYEEEERQRGNFPDRFSGHQFPNYSSELNVNALLLGDSALYLCASGRRELQGGYTFGSGTRLTVV.

This clone was seen only once. V gene TRBV15 combines with J gene TRBJ2-3; D is perhaps TRBD2 (7 bases). Germline loops: CDR1 LNHNV, CDR2 YYDKDF (reference sequence). V gave up 5 bases and J gave up 1 base, with 16 bases separating them. CDR3 size: 16 residues. The chain's CDR3 is CATSWGRGRGTDTQYF. CDR3 coding DNA: TGTGCCACCAGCTGGGGGAGGGGGAGGGGCACAGATACGCAGTATTTT. Variable domain in full (rest from reference TRBV15 and TRBJ2-3): DAMVIQNPRYQVTQFGKPVTLSCSQTLNHNVMYWYQQKSSQAPKLLFHYYDKDFNNEADTPDNFQSRRPNTSFCFLDIRSPGLGDTAMYLCATSWGRGRGTDTQYFGPGTRLTVL.

The chain joins TRBV7-3 to TRBJ1-1; D ambiguous. Germline V gives CDR1 SGHTA, CDR2 FQGTGA. Trimming pared 4 bases from V and 1 base from J, leaving 7 bases between. The length of the CDR3 is 13 residues. The CDR3 spells CASSSSGNTEAFF. The CDR3 region has the DNA TGTGCCAGCAGCTCATCGGGGAACACTGAAGCTTTCTTT.

This sequence joins TRBV29-1 and TRBJ1-3, with D possibly matching TRBD1 (6 bases). In germline, CDR1 is SQVTM, CDR2 ANQGSEA. V dropped 6 bases and J dropped 3 bases, with 12 bases sitting between them. This CDR3 has 13 residues. Here the CDR3 reads CSVGGLDGNTIYF. CDR3 in DNA: TGCAGCGTGGGGGGCTTGGATGGAAACACCATATATTTT.

This clone was detected only once. The chain has TRBV5-1 and TRBJ1-1; possible D gene TRBD1, 5 bases. The CDR3 runs 14 residues. Germline CDR1 and CDR2: SGHRS and YFSETQ. V shed 0 bases and J shed 11 bases, with 17 bases lying between them. The CDR3 DNA sequence: TGCGCCAGCAGCTTGGGAGACAGCCCTAAAAAGGCTTTCTTT. Its translation: CASSLGDSPKKAFF.

V is TRBV6-1 and J is TRBJ1-5; D call uncertain. Trimming cost V 1 base and J 3 bases, with 13 bases left between them. The CDR3 is 16 amino acids. Germline CDR1 reads MNHNS; CDR2 reads SASEGT. CDR3 protein: CASSEVAGINNQPQHF. The DNA of the CDR3 is TGTGCCAGCAGTGAAGTCGCGGGGATCAACAATCAGCCCCAGCATTTT.